This entry describes one T cell receptor beta chain. Its recognized antigen is unknown. No base quality information exists; no much larger clone differs at one position. This specimen comes from a study of early T cells in non-severe SARS-CoV-2 infection (dated by TCRdb to about 2021). As for the study more broadly: TCR sequencing used bulk RNA from unsorted whole blood, so alpha and beta chains could not be paired.

Set within a cohort of healthcare workers in London, UK, this nested case-control study involved weekly PCR testing of nasopharyngeal swabs along with blood sampling. Healthcare workers were recruited between 23 and 31 March 2020, during the week of the UK lockdown, and were followed weekly for up to roughly 15 weeks. Findings and caveats that apply to the study as a whole: VDJdb matching was skewed toward anti-spike CD8 responses and likely underestimated virus-specific expansions by missing private and CD4 specificities.

The CDR3 numbers 17 residues from cysteine through phenylalanine. The sequence is cut down to CDR3 DNA, 51 bases in frame from base 1. In the germline V gene, CDR1 corresponds to SGHAT and CDR2 to FQNNGV. V is cut back by 6 bases and J by 4 bases, with 16 bases in the junction unmatched. The receptor library was made with 5' RACE. Sequencing took place on a NextSeq 500. In the TCR library protocol, unique molecular identifiers were attached to individual cDNA molecules to correct for PCR bias and sequencing error. Both TCR alpha and beta chains were sequenced, and tight co-correlation was observed between alpha and beta sequence abundances in each sample. Regarding the original processing steps: Decombinator V4 was used to annotate TCR sequences for V gene, J gene and CDR3. TCRs were defined as expanded if a significant change between any two time points was detected under a Poisson model with p below 0.0001. TCR abundances were normalised to the total number of TCRs sequenced in each sample and reported as counts per million. MAIT TCRs were defined by TRAV1-2 paired with TRAJ12, TRAJ20 or TRAJ33, and iNKT TCRs by TRAV10 paired with TRAJ18. VDJdb, accessed on 1 November 2021, was searched for TCRs annotated for CMV, EBV and SARS-CoV-2, and TCRs annotated for more than one antigen were excluded. The public reads were reprocessed in TCRdb via fastp at Q25 and MiXCR, keeping in-frame beta chains. Each entry merges the rows of one CDR3 protein and shows their most common DNA and genes. TCRdb assigned the V and J calls; the authors' analysis was not used. In this sample the table shows some 88,000 distinct CDR3 sequences, around a sixth of which occur a single time. 5.1% of the sample goes to the ten largest clones.

This receptor was identified in an adult who was a healthcare worker with PCR-confirmed SARS-CoV-2 infection or an uninfected control (not recorded which). In this chain, TRBV11-2 is recombined with TRBJ2-7; 9 nucleotides in the junction match TRBD2. The starting material was whole blood, obtained at baseline. CDR3 loop: CASSVGAAAGGLYEQYF. The DNA sequence reads TGTGCCAGCAGTGTAGGTGCCGCGGCGGGAGGGTTGTACGAGCAGTACTTC.